A single sample is the source of the 13 T cell receptor beta chains below, sequenced in a study of blood T cell repertoires in COVID-19. The method was immunoSEQ multiplex PCR; TCRdb's version includes in-frame clones alone and lacks a portion of them. The sample consists of about 270,000 clones, 80% to 90% of them appearing once. Material for sequencing was PBMCs or T cells enriched from blood (not recorded which). All receptors derive from a woman aged 18 to 35 who had recovered from COVID-19.

CDR3 DNA: TGTGCCAGCAGCGCGGGCAACAACTATGGCTACACCTTC. Protein sequence: CASSAGNNYGYTF. The rearrangement uses TRBV3-1 (or the pseudogene TRBV3-2) and TRBJ1-2; D is uncertain. The CDR3 length is 13 residues. CDR1 and CDR2 from the germline V gene are LGHDT and YNNKEL (reference sequence). Trimming took 5 bases from V and 2 from J, leaving 9 bases between them.

About this clone: Other DNA variants within this sample encode the same CDR3. The chain couples TRBV7-2 to TRBJ1-5; 9 bases map to TRBD1. This CDR3 has 14 amino acids. V was pared by 5 bases and J by 3 bases, with 2 bases of the junction left unmatched. Germline lookup yields CDR1 SGHTA and CDR2 FQGNSA. The CDR3 is CASSRDRANQPQHF. The CDR3 coding sequence is TGTGCCAGCAGCCGGGACAGGGCCAATCAGCCCCAGCATTTT.

The CDR3: CASSVASGGSTSTDTQYF. In DNA, the CDR3 is TGTGCCAGCAGCGTAGCAAGCGGGGGGTCCACTAGCACAGATACGCAGTATTTT. The chain links TRBV9 to TRBJ2-3; 9 bases are a match to TRBD2. This CDR3 contains 18 residues. With 0 bases clipped from V and 0 bases from J, the junction kept 8 bases outside the gene matches. Germline V gives CDR1 SGDLS, CDR2 YYNGEE.

The CDR3 DNA reads as TGTGCCAGCAGCTTGGGACAGGGGGCGTATGGCTACACCTTC. It yields the protein CASSLGQGAYGYTF. V and J are TRBV5-5 and TRBJ1-2, with 10 nucleotides matching TRBD1. With V trimmed by 0 bases and J by 5 bases, 1 base remained unmatched. The CDR3 totals 14 residues. Germline V lookup: CDR1 SGHKS, CDR2 YYEKEE (reference sequence).

The J gene is TRBJ1-1, the V gene TRBV30; no clear D gene. Trimming cost V 8 bases and J 4 bases, with 17 bases left between them. The V gene's germline CDR1 is GTSNPN and CDR2 SVGIG (reference sequence). The CDR3 length is 13 residues. CDR3 in amino acids: CATTPGVGTEAFF. CDR3 coding DNA: TGTGCCACAACTCCCGGGGTCGGCACTGAAGCTTTCTTT.

The genes are TRBV24-1 and TRBJ2-7, with a weak D call TRBD1 (6 bases). The V end was cut by 2 bases, the J end by 10 bases, with 14 bases between. Per the germline V gene, CDR1 is KGHDR and CDR2 is SFDVKD. The CDR3 is 13 residues long. The CDR3 is CATSDSSTGIQYF. CDR3 DNA sequence: TGTGCCACCAGTGATTCATCTACAGGGATCCAGTACTTC.

This clone was recorded a few times. Other DNA sequences in this sample translate to the same CDR3. The chain employs TRBV5-1 and TRBJ2-7, with TRBD1 matching 7 bases. The J segment lost 3 bases and the V segment lost 5 bases, leaving 5 bases of the junction unmatched. The CDR3 extends over 13 amino acids. Germline CDR1 SGHRS, CDR2 YFSETQ. CDR3 sequence reads: CASSRDRDYEQYF. The DNA of the CDR3 is TGCGCCAGCAGTAGAGACAGGGACTACGAGCAGTACTTC.

The rearrangement uses TRBV28 and TRBJ1-2; D unresolved. The CDR3 covers 17 residues. V gave up 5 bases and J gave up 2 bases, with 21 bases separating them. The germline V gene has CDR1 MDHEN and CDR2 SYDVKM. The CDR3 DNA follows: TGTGCCAGCAGTCCAACCCCCGGCCATCAGGTCAACTATGGCTACACCTTC. Its translation: CASSPTPGHQVNYGYTF.

V usage is TRBV19 and J usage is TRBJ1-3; 8 bases line up with TRBD1. This CDR3 is built from 18 residues. The germline V gene encodes CDR1 LNHDA and CDR2 SQIVND (reference sequence). The ends lost 6 bases at V and 0 bases at J; junction bases unmatched: 13. CDR3 protein: CASSPDRDIVDSGNTIYF. In nucleotides, the CDR3 is TGTGCCAGTAGCCCGGACAGGGATATTGTGGACTCTGGAAACACCATATATTTT.

This clone was recorded only once. This chain joins TRBV7-2 and TRBJ1-2; 7 bases line up with TRBD1. Trimming took 5 bases from V and 0 from J; bases not matched to a gene: 9. Germline V lookup: CDR1 SGHTA, CDR2 FQGNSA. The CDR3 spans 16 residues. The CDR3 DNA is TGTGCCAGCAGCCACCCCCGGGACAGCCCTAACTATGGCTACACCTTC. Its protein is CASSHPRDSPNYGYTF.

V gene TRBV11-1 combines with J gene TRBJ1-2; D call uncertain. In germline, CDR1 is SGHAT, CDR2 FQDESV (reference sequence). CDR3 length: 13 amino acids. The V and J ends lost 2 bases and 3 bases respectively, with 7 bases between them. The CDR3 DNA reads as TGTGCCAGCAGCTTAAACAGATACTATGGCTACACCTTC. This codes for CASSLNRYYGYTF.

V gene TRBV5-1 combines with J gene TRBJ1-4, with D possibly matching TRBD1 (6 bases). V dropped 5 bases and J dropped 0 bases, with 14 bases sitting between them. Germline CDR1 is SGHRS and CDR2 is YFSETQ. The CDR3 is 16 amino acids. CDR3 nucleotide sequence: TGCGCCAGCAGTAGGGGGAAGGGGACAACTAATGAAAAACTGTTTTTT. Its protein product is CASSRGKGTTNEKLFF.

This clone was observed a single time. The rearrangement links TRBV5-1 to TRBJ1-2, with TRBD1 identical over 11 bases. The length of the CDR3 is 14 residues. J was trimmed by 4 bases and V by 6 bases; bases with no gene match: 5. Germline V CDR1 and CDR2: SGHRS, YFSETQ. CDR3 in amino acids: CASNTGQGAYGYTF. In DNA, the CDR3 is TGCGCCAGCAATACAGGACAGGGGGCCTATGGCTACACCTTC.